What follows are 22 T cell receptor beta chains derived from one specimen sequenced in a study of blood T cell repertoires in COVID-19. Only in-frame clones appear in the TCRdb table, and some are missing; sequencing was by immunoSEQ multiplex PCR. The table has some 170,000 clones, approximately 80% seen once. Sequences were obtained from peripheral blood. The source of these receptors is a woman aged 45 to 65 with active or convalescent COVID-19.

The V call is TRBV11-3, the J call TRBJ2-2; the match to TRBD1 covers 7 bases. Germline CDR1 SGHNT, CDR2 YENEEA. This CDR3 comprises 15 residues. V lost 5 bases and J lost 5; bases outside the gene matches: 8. CDR3 loop: CASSPPTGKTGELFF. The CDR3, as DNA: TGTGCCAGCAGCCCCCCGACAGGGAAAACCGGGGAGCTGTTTTTT.

The chain combines TRBV6-5 with TRBJ2-7; the match to TRBD2 covers 11 bases. The V gene end was trimmed by 6 bases and the J gene end by 3 bases; junction bases not matched to a gene: 4. The CDR3 is made up of 14 amino acids. Per the germline V gene, CDR1 is MNHEY and CDR2 is SVGAGI. CDR3 amino acids: CASRLAGVNYEQYF. In DNA, the CDR3 is TGTGCCAGCAGACTAGCGGGGGTTAACTACGAGCAGTACTTC.

The chain employs TRBV28 and TRBJ2-5; TRBD2 agrees at 9 bases. CDR3 length: 15 amino acids. Losses at the gene ends were 7 bases for V and 5 bases for J; bases not matched to a gene: 11. Germline V gene data show CDR1 as MDHEN and CDR2 as SYDVKM. The CDR3 DNA follows: TGTGCCAGCAACCAACTAGCGGGTCAGGATGAGACCCAGTACTTC. This gives the protein CASNQLAGQDETQYF.

This sequence joins TRBV30 and TRBJ2-5; D gene ambiguous. V gave up 1 base and J gave up 1 base, with 4 bases separating them. CDR3 size: 12 residues. CDR1 and CDR2 (germline): GTSNPN, SVGIG (reference sequence). The DNA of the CDR3 is TGTGCCTGGAGTGGGGCCCAAGAGACCCAGTACTTC. Protein sequence: CAWSGAQETQYF.

The rearrangement joins TRBV29-1 to TRBJ2-7, with no clear D. Germline CDR1 reads SQVTM; CDR2 reads ANQGSEA. V shed 6 bases and J shed 5 bases, with 23 bases lying between them. This CDR3 contains 15 residues. The CDR3 DNA is TGCAGCGTCCTGAAAGAGGTACTACCGCCCCACGAGCAGTACTTC. Its translation is CSVLKEVLPPHEQYF.

The chain links TRBV20-1 to TRBJ1-1; D uncertain. This CDR3 is 11 amino acids long. The V and J ends lost 8 bases and 5 bases respectively, with 12 bases between them. Germline-derived CDR1 and CDR2 are DFQATT and SNEGSKA (reference sequence). The CDR3 reads CSIGGPTEAFF. The CDR3 region has the DNA TGCAGTATTGGAGGTCCGACTGAAGCTTTCTTT.

This chain joins TRBV18 and TRBJ2-7; 8 bases are a match to TRBD1. CDR3 length equals 16 residues. CDR1 and CDR2 (germline): KGHSH, LQKENI. The V gene end was trimmed by 2 bases and the J gene end by 1 base; junction bases not matched to a gene: 7. This CDR3 is CASSPDRGQESYEQYF. CDR3 in DNA: TGTGCCAGCTCACCAGATCGGGGACAGGAATCCTACGAGCAGTACTTC.

This chain links TRBV7-3 with TRBJ2-2, with 7 bases identical to TRBD2. Trimming at V came to 5 bases and at J to 1 base, leaving 7 bases not matched to a gene. The CDR3 contains 16 residues. Germline CDR1 SGHTA, CDR2 FQGTGA. The CDR3 DNA follows: TGTGCCAGCAGCCCCCAGGTAGCGGGGAACACCGGGGAGCTGTTTTTT. Its protein product is CASSPQVAGNTGELFF.

CDR3 bases: TGTGCCTGGAACATGGGGAGTGGCTACACCTTC. Amino acid sequence: CAWNMGSGYTF. The rearrangement joins TRBV30 to TRBJ1-2; D not resolved. The CDR3 totals 11 residues. V was clipped by 4 bases and J by 7 bases, with 10 bases between them. CDR1 and CDR2 (germline): GTSNPN, SVGIG (reference sequence).

The rearrangement joins TRBV12-3 or TRBV12-4 to TRBJ2-5; 7 bases match TRBD2. J gave up 5 bases and V 7 bases, and 4 bases lay outside the gene matches. This CDR3 contains 12 residues. The CDR3 DNA follows: TGTGCCAGCAAGCGGGGAGGGGAGACCCAGTACTTC. This sequence encodes CASKRGGETQYF.

This chain joins TRBV30 and TRBJ1-6, with D tentatively TRBD1 (5 bases). V dropped 3 bases and J dropped 1 base, with 7 bases sitting between them. Germline V gene sequence: CDR1 GTSNPN, CDR2 SVGIG (reference sequence). The CDR3 totals 14 residues. This CDR3 is CAWSQGSYNSPLHF. In nucleotides, the CDR3 is TGTGCCTGGAGCCAGGGTTCCTATAATTCACCCCTCCACTTT. Variable domain in full (rest from reference TRBV30 and TRBJ1-6): SQTIHQWPATLVQPVGSPLSLECTVEGTSNPNLYWYRQAAGRGLQLLFYSVGIGQISSEVPQNLSASRPQDRQFILSSKKLLLSDSGFYLCAWSQGSYNSPLHFGNGTRLTVT.

The chain is built from TRBV20-1 and TRBJ2-7; 7 positions agree with TRBD1. Germline assignment: CDR1 DFQATT and CDR2 SNEGSKA (reference sequence). V gave up 3 bases and J gave up 6 bases; unmatched junction bases: 8. There are 13 residues in the CDR3. The CDR3 bases are TGCAGTGCTAGTCTCGGACAGGTTAGCGAGCAGTACTTC. Translating gives CSASLGQVSEQYF.

This chain joins TRBV9 and TRBJ1-1; no firm D call. The V gene lost 0 bases and the J gene lost 1 base, with 10 bases spanning the gap. There are 15 residues in the CDR3. Germline V gene data show CDR1 as SGDLS and CDR2 as YYNGEE. CDR3 loop: CASSVAPDSNTEAFF. The CDR3 DNA is TGTGCCAGCAGCGTAGCGCCAGACTCGAACACTGAAGCTTTCTTT.

This chain connects TRBV18 to TRBJ2-3; 8 bases map to TRBD2. Germline V gives CDR1 KGHSH, CDR2 LQKENI. Trimming took 0 bases from V and 8 from J; bases not matched to a gene: 13. The CDR3 runs to 17 residues. As DNA, the CDR3 is TGTGCCAGCTCACCACCTCAGACAGGCGGACTAGCCGGTACGCAGTATTTT. Its protein is CASSPPQTGGLAGTQYF.

V usage is TRBV7-2 and J usage is TRBJ1-5, with 9 bases fitting TRBD1. The CDR3 consists of 18 residues. With 1 base clipped from V and 1 base from J, the junction kept 8 bases outside the gene matches. The germline V gene has CDR1 SGHTA and CDR2 FQGNSA. DNA of the CDR3: TGTGCCAGCAGCTTAGTCACAGGGGGCGGGTGGAGCAATCAGCCCCAGCATTTT. Residues: CASSLVTGGGWSNQPQHF.

In the case of this clone: A read error is possible here, since a much larger clone lies one base away. The gene calls are TRBV11-1 and TRBJ1-1; D is unresolved. Per germline, CDR1 SGHAT and CDR2 FQDESV (reference sequence). The V end was cut by 2 bases, the J end by 0 bases, with 4 bases between. The CDR3 sequence is 13 residues long. CDR3 sequence: CASSLQVNTEAFF. CDR3 DNA sequence: TGTGCCAGCAGCTTACAGGTGAACACTGAAGCTTTCTTT.

The CDR3 sequence is CASSLVAGGTETQYF. The CDR3 region has the DNA TGCGCCAGCAGCTTGGTAGCGGGAGGGACAGAGACCCAGTACTTC. The rearrangement uses TRBV5-1 and TRBJ2-5; 11 positions match TRBD2. This CDR3 has 15 amino acids. CDR1 is SGHRS and CDR2 is YFSETQ in the germline V gene. With V trimmed by 0 bases and J by 4 bases, 2 bases remained unmatched.

This chain uses TRBV7-2 with TRBJ2-5; 9 bases map to TRBD2. The germline V gene encodes CDR1 SGHTA and CDR2 FQGNSA. CDR3 length: 15 amino acids. Trimming at V came to 3 bases and at J to 4 bases, leaving 6 bases not matched to a gene. CDR3 nucleotides: TGTGCCAGCAGCTTGCGGGAGGGTAGAGGAGAGACCCAGTACTTC. Its translation is CASSLREGRGETQYF.

The chain couples TRBV4-3 to TRBJ2-3; possibly TRBD1 for D (6 bases). Germline CDR1 and CDR2: LGHNA and YSLEER. V lost 0 bases and J 4 bases, leaving 20 bases between the germline ends. This CDR3 is built from 18 residues. CDR3 sequence (DNA): TGCGCCAGCAGCCAAGATCTTACAGGGTTGGGGCGCGCAGATACGCAGTATTTT. This translates into CASSQDLTGLGRADTQYF.

This clone was detected only a few times. The chain links TRBV18 to TRBJ1-2; D might be TRBD1 (5 bases). Trimming took 2 bases from V and 4 from J, leaving 14 bases between them. Germline V gene data show CDR1 as KGHSH and CDR2 as LQKENI. CDR3 length: 15 residues. DNA for the CDR3: TGTGCCAGCTCACCAGGAGCAGGGCCTAGCTATGGCTACACCTTC. Translating gives CASSPGAGPSYGYTF.

The rearrangement uses TRBV6-5 and TRBJ1-5; D unclear. This CDR3 is 16 amino acids long. The germline V gene encodes CDR1 MNHEY and CDR2 SVGAGI. The V and J ends lost 0 bases and 0 bases respectively, with 9 bases between them. The CDR3: CASSYSSGYSNQPQHF. The CDR3 DNA follows: TGTGCCAGCAGTTACTCGTCCGGTTATAGCAATCAGCCCCAGCATTTT.

There are a few counts of this clone. The gene calls are TRBV29-1 and TRBJ2-1, with a tentative D call TRBD2 (6 bases). The CDR3 consists of 14 residues. V lost 6 bases, J lost 0 bases, and 12 bases lay in between. Germline V lookup: CDR1 SQVTM, CDR2 ANQGSEA. CDR3 residues: CSVGGTSSYNEQFF. CDR3 nucleotides: TGCAGCGTCGGGGGTACGAGCTCCTACAATGAGCAGTTCTTC.